Given below is one T cell receptor (beta chain) in context. The target antigen is unknown. CDR3-region Arm-PCR and iRepertoire HTBI primers produced the TCR beta libraries. MiXCR, run by TCRdb on the multiplex PCR reads, gives a single entry per CDR3 protein. The sample contains 360,000 or so distinct CDR3 sequences, approximately 25% of which appear only once. The data originate from a study of regulatory T cells in long-lasting Graves disease. This CDR3 is 13 amino acids long. The germline V and J ends were trimmed by 10 bases and 0 bases, with 12 bases remaining between them. Per the germline V gene, CDR1 is ENHRY and CDR2 is SYGVKD. Study results and limitations: When disease was persistent, TRBV28, TRBJ1-2 and TRBJ2-5 were the favored segments.

Time point meaning: persistent/refractory GD, antithyroid drugs over 5 years with positive TRAb. Making the TCR library involved RNA that had been extracted from PBMCs. An endocrinology department in Xi'an, China, recruited the patients. The sequence was collected from a woman between 35 and 50 years old with Graves disease. This specimen was peripheral blood mononuclear cells (PBMCs), taken when the disease was refractory, from a patient treated with antithyroid drugs. V gene TRBV10-3 combines with J gene TRBJ1-1, with a possible D match to TRBD1 (5 bases). CDR3 sequence (DNA): TGTGCCACCGGAGGGGTGATGAACACTGAAGCTTTCTTT. It codes for CATGGVMNTEAFF.